These 11 T cell receptor beta chains were all obtained from the same sample, sequenced in a study of T cell repertoires in cytomegalovirus infection. TCRdb reprocessed the reads with MiXCR, giving one entry per CDR3 protein. The sample has 150,000 or so distinct CDR3 sequences; under 20% are singletons. The sequencing input was CD8+ T cells from PBMCs. The source of these receptors is a human donor in good health (CMV status not recorded). Some clones in this sample may be carry-over from other donors' samples.

The V gene is TRBV7-2, the J gene TRBJ2-7, with a possible D match to TRBD2 (6 bases). The CDR3 is 13 residues long. Germline CDR1 is SGHTA and CDR2 is FQGNSA. Trimming removed 0 bases at V and 5 bases at J, with 8 bases between. The CDR3 sequence is CASSLAWTNEQYF. In nucleotides, the CDR3 is TGTGCCAGCAGCTTAGCGTGGACTAACGAGCAGTACTTC.

The CDR3 loop reads CASSSGSGGKLFF. The CDR3 DNA is TGTGCCAGCAGCTCAGGGAGTGGAGGAAAACTGTTTTTT. The chain employs TRBV5-6 and TRBJ1-4; D perhaps matches TRBD1 (5 bases). V was trimmed by 3 bases and J by 10 bases, leaving 13 bases between them. The V gene's germline CDR1 is SGHDT and CDR2 YYEEEE. This CDR3 comprises 13 residues.

This chain uses TRBV3-1 with TRBJ1-2; D possibly corresponds to TRBD1 (5 bases). With 5 bases removed from V and 1 base from J, the gap between germline ends came to 11 bases. The CDR3 extends over 14 amino acids. Germline assignment: CDR1 LGHDT and CDR2 YNNKEL (reference sequence). CDR3 coding DNA: TGTGCCAGCAGCGAGACGGGGGTTAACTATGGCTACACCTTC. It is translated as CASSETGVNYGYTF.

Here the CDR3 DNA reads TGTGCCAGCAGCTTAAAGGCCCCGTGGCATGGAGATTACAATGAGCAGTTCTTC. Translated: CASSLKAPWHGDYNEQFF. The V gene is TRBV7-3, the J gene TRBJ2-1; the D is unclear. In germline, CDR1 is SGHTA, CDR2 FQGTGA. The CDR3 is 18 amino acids. V lost 1 base to trimming and J lost 4 bases, with 20 bases between them.

Worth noting for this clonotype: A much larger clonotype is one base distant, so this may be a read error. CDR3 residues: CASSSAHGSLYNEQFF. The CDR3 DNA reads TGTGCCAGCAGCTCAGCCCACGGGAGCTTATACAATGAGCAGTTCTTC. The chain employs TRBV7-2 and TRBJ2-1, with a tentative D call TRBD2 (6 bases). CDR1 is SGHTA and CDR2 is FQGNSA in the germline V gene. Deletions cut 4 bases from V and 4 bases from J, with 17 bases between. The CDR3 extends over 16 amino acids.

This clonotype appeared once. The chain links TRBV5-1 to TRBJ1-2; tentatively, D is TRBD1 (6 bases). V lost 0 bases and J lost 8, with 14 bases in between. This CDR3 has 14 residues. Germline V gene data show CDR1 as SGHRS and CDR2 as YFSETQ. The CDR3 is CASSLEGDTWGYTF. Here the CDR3 DNA reads TGCGCCAGCAGCTTGGAGGGGGATACGTGGGGCTACACCTTC.

The V and J genes are TRBV5-1 and TRBJ2-7, with 11 bases identical to TRBD2. The CDR3 length is 15 residues. The trim removed 0 bases at V and 4 bases at J, leaving 3 bases unmatched. Germline assignment: CDR1 SGHRS and CDR2 YFSETQ. CDR3 DNA: TGCGCCAGCAGCTTGGAGGGACTAGCGGCTTACGAGCAGTACTTC. It translates to CASSLEGLAAYEQYF.

This clonotype turned up a few times. The chain combines TRBV9 with TRBJ1-2, with D possibly being TRBD1 (5 bases). The germline CDR1 and CDR2 sequences are SGDLS and YYNGEE. This CDR3 is built from 15 residues. V was clipped by 0 bases and J by 1 base, with 10 bases between them. DNA of the CDR3: TGTGCCAGCAGCGTAGCTAGGACACTTAACTATGGCTACACCTTC. It yields the protein CASSVARTLNYGYTF. The full variable domain, in which reference TRBV9 and TRBJ1-2 provide the parts outside the CDR3, is DSGVTQTPKHLITATGQRVTLRCSPRSGDLSVYWYQQSLDQGLQFLIQYYNGEERAKGNILERFSAQQFPDLHSELNLSSLELGDSALYFCASSVARTLNYGYTFGSGTRLTVV.

The chain recombines TRBV7-6 with TRBJ2-6; D is undetermined. This CDR3 is 15 amino acids long. V was cut by 5 bases and J by 4 bases, with 12 bases left in between. Looked up from germline, CDR1 is SGHVS and CDR2 is FNYEAQ. The CDR3 DNA reads TGTGCCAGCAGCCCAACGGTGTTCGGGGCCAACGTCCTGACTTTC. It is translated as CASSPTVFGANVLTF. Looking up the rest from reference TRBV7-6 and TRBJ2-6 gives the full variable domain: GAGVSQSPRYKVTKRGQDVALRCDPISGHVSLYWYRQALGQGPEFLTYFNYEAQQDKSGLPNDRFSAERPEGSISTLTIQRTEQRDSAMYRCASSPTVFGANVLTFGAGSRLTVL.

This clonotype was recorded at least ten times. The genes are TRBV7-3 and TRBJ2-1, with 11 bases identical to TRBD2. J was trimmed by 8 bases and V by 1 base; bases with no gene match: 4. Germline CDR1 SGHTA, CDR2 FQGTGA. The CDR3 covers 15 residues. The CDR3 sequence is CASSLKLAGGHEQFF. DNA for the CDR3: TGTGCCAGCAGCTTAAAGCTAGCGGGGGGACATGAGCAGTTCTTC. Drawing the rest from reference TRBV7-3 and TRBJ2-1, the complete variable domain is GAGVSQTPSNKVTEKGKYVELRCDPISGHTALYWYRQSLGQGPEFLIYFQGTGAADDSGLPNDRFFAVRPEGSVSTLKIQRTERGDSAVYLCASSLKLAGGHEQFFGPGTRLTVL.

This chain uses TRBV7-9 with TRBJ1-1; D unresolved. Germline V CDR1 and CDR2: SEHNR, FQNEAQ (reference sequence). This CDR3 is built from 14 residues. V lost 7 bases, J lost 1 base, and 13 bases lay in between. For the CDR3, the DNA is TGTGCCAGCACGGCACGACGGGCGAACACTGAAGCTTTCTTT. Protein product: CASTARRANTEAFF.